Presented here are 21 T cell receptor beta chains from one specimen sequenced in a study of blood T cell repertoires in COVID-19. Some clones are missing from TCRdb's copy, which holds only in-frame ones; the method was immunoSEQ multiplex PCR. The table records roughly 120,000 clones, around 90% of them present only once. Sequencing was performed on peripheral blood. All receptors come from a human donor in a cohort sampled during active COVID-19.

The chain has TRBV11-3 and TRBJ1-1; D may be TRBD1 (5 bases). V was cut by 6 bases and J by 1 base, with 9 bases left in between. This CDR3 is built from 13 residues. Germline values: CDR1 SGHNT, CDR2 YENEEA. The CDR3 loop reads CASSRTGNTEAFF. Here the CDR3 DNA reads TGTGCCAGCAGTCGTACAGGGAACACTGAAGCTTTCTTT.

The chain uses TRBV18 and TRBJ1-5; D possibly corresponds to TRBD1 (6 bases). This CDR3 has 14 amino acids. The V end was cut by 5 bases, the J end by 8 bases, with 16 bases between. CDR1 and CDR2 from the germline V gene are KGHSH and LQKENI. The CDR3 DNA follows: TGTGCCAGCTCAGTACAAAGGGGGTCGGAGCCCCAGCATTTT. Protein: CASSVQRGSEPQHF.

The chain employs TRBV11-3 and TRBJ2-3; 9 positions agree with TRBD2. Germline loops: CDR1 SGHNT, CDR2 YENEEA. The CDR3 is 16 residues long. The V gene end was trimmed by 1 base and the J gene end by 4 bases; junction bases not matched to a gene: 6. CDR3 in amino acids: CASSLVSGSFADTQYF. CDR3 in DNA: TGTGCCAGCAGCTTAGTTAGCGGGAGTTTCGCAGATACGCAGTATTTT.

V is TRBV6-4 and J is TRBJ1-2; D perhaps matches TRBD1 (5 bases). Trimming took 7 bases from V and 3 from J, leaving 24 bases between them. The CDR3 length is 17 residues. Germline-derived CDR1 and CDR2 are MRHNA and SNTAGT. CDR3 DNA sequence: TGTGCCAGCACCGCAACATCTCTCGGACATAAGGACTATGGCTACACCTTC. Translated, it gives CASTATSLGHKDYGYTF.

V usage is TRBV27 and J usage is TRBJ2-7; a possible D gene is TRBD1 (5 bases). CDR1 is MNHEY and CDR2 is SMNVEV in the germline V gene (reference sequence). This CDR3 contains 14 residues. The V and J ends lost 1 base and 2 bases respectively, with 9 bases between them. In DNA, the CDR3 is TGTGCCAGCAGTTTATGGGGCTCAGCCTACGAGCAGTACTTC. Residues: CASSLWGSAYEQYF.

CDR3 sequence: CASSRTGTSGGAEQFF. The DNA of the CDR3 is TGTGCCAGCAGCCGCACCGGGACTAGCGGGGGGGCCGAGCAGTTCTTC. This sequence joins TRBV3-1 (or the pseudogene TRBV3-2) and TRBJ2-1; 16 positions match TRBD2. This CDR3 is built from 16 residues. Germline values: CDR1 LGHDT, CDR2 YNNKEL (reference sequence). The junction had 7 bases not matched to a gene; V was cut back by 4 bases and J by 10 bases.

The chain combines TRBV6-5 with TRBJ2-3; tentatively, D is TRBD1 (6 bases). Germline V lookup: CDR1 MNHEY, CDR2 SVGAGI. The CDR3 totals 13 residues. V was cut by 7 bases and J by 8 bases, with 16 bases left in between. The CDR3 sequence: CASIKTGIGTQYF. The CDR3, as DNA: TGTGCCAGCATCAAAACAGGGATTGGTACGCAGTATTTT.

The chain uses TRBV30 and TRBJ1-2, with a weak D call TRBD1 (6 bases). The germline V and J ends were trimmed by 5 bases and 2 bases, with 12 bases remaining between them. CDR3 length: 13 amino acids. Germline CDR1 and CDR2: GTSNPN and SVGIG (reference sequence). This CDR3 is CAWPRGENYGYTF. CDR3 coding DNA: TGTGCCTGGCCCAGGGGCGAGAACTATGGCTACACCTTC.

This chain connects TRBV27 to TRBJ2-4; tentatively, D is TRBD1 (5 bases). The germline CDR1 and CDR2 sequences are MNHEY and SMNVEV (reference sequence). This CDR3 is built from 17 residues. V was trimmed by 5 bases and J by 2 bases, leaving 19 bases between them. CDR3 nucleotides: TGTGCCAGCAGTCTGGGATCGGCTGGGGCCTCCAAAAACATTCAGTACTTC. It codes for CASSLGSAGASKNIQYF.

The gene calls are TRBV28 and TRBJ1-5; possible D gene TRBD1, 6 bases. Between the trimmed V and J ends, which lost 10 bases and 1 base, there was a span of 14 bases. Looked up from germline, CDR1 is MDHEN and CDR2 is SYDVKM. The CDR3 loop spans 14 amino acids. The CDR3 bases are TGTGCCATAACACAGGGTGGGAGCAATCAGCCCCAGCATTTT. This codes for CAITQGGSNQPQHF.

The chain joins TRBV6-2 or TRBV6-3 to TRBJ1-1, with a possible D match to TRBD1 (5 bases). Trimming pared 5 bases from V and 5 bases from J, leaving 15 bases between. The CDR3 runs to 14 residues. Germline loops: CDR1 MNHEY, CDR2 SVGEGT. The CDR3 spells CASSRSGARTEAFF. The CDR3 DNA sequence: TGTGCCAGCAGTCGAAGTGGGGCGCGGACTGAAGCTTTCTTT.

This clone was seen only a few times. V gene TRBV9 combines with J gene TRBJ2-1, with TRBD1 identical over 7 bases. CDR3 length: 15 residues. J was trimmed by 2 bases and V by 4 bases; bases with no gene match: 6. Germline V lookup: CDR1 SGDLS, CDR2 YYNGEE. The CDR3 DNA reads TGTGCCAGCAGCCCCAGAGACAGGGCCTACAATGAGCAGTTCTTC. Its protein is CASSPRDRAYNEQFF.

The chain has TRBV2 and TRBJ1-5; 9 bases agree with TRBD1. CDR3 size: 15 residues. Germline CDR1 and CDR2: SNHLY and FYNNEI. V gave up 6 bases and J gave up 4 bases; unmatched junction bases: 7. DNA for the CDR3: TGTGCCAGCAGGGGACAGGGAGTAAGAAATCAGCCCCAGCATTTT. Encoded protein: CASRGQGVRNQPQHF.

J is TRBJ1-1 and V is TRBV5-5; D may be TRBD1 (5 bases). Per the germline V gene, CDR1 is SGHKS and CDR2 is YYEKEE (reference sequence). The ends were cut back, 1 base at V and 5 bases at J, with 6 bases in the middle. The CDR3 length is 12 residues. CDR3 residues: CASSLRGTEAFF. CDR3 coding DNA: TGTGCCAGCAGCTTGAGGGGAACTGAAGCTTTCTTT.

The chain joins TRBV11-2 to TRBJ1-2; 8 nucleotides agree with TRBD1. Germline CDR1 is SGHAT and CDR2 is FQNNGV. V was pared by 2 bases and J by 8 bases, with 7 bases of the junction left unmatched. The CDR3 covers 14 residues. CDR3 loop: CASSLQGAFDGYTF. The CDR3 DNA follows: TGTGCCAGCAGCTTACAGGGGGCATTTGACGGCTACACCTTC.

V and J are TRBV6-5 and TRBJ2-2; 8 nucleotides align to TRBD1. The CDR3 consists of 14 residues. CDR1 MNHEY and CDR2 SVGAGI come from the germline V gene. After removal of 4 bases from V and 6 bases from J, the junction contained 4 bases not matched to a gene. CDR3 sequence (DNA): TGTGCCAGCAGTTCAACCAGGGGGCCCGGGGAGCTGTTTTTT. Its protein product is CASSSTRGPGELFF.

This clone has a single count. This chain uses TRBV19 with TRBJ1-2; a possible D gene is TRBD1 (5 bases). Trimming pared 4 bases from V and 3 bases from J, leaving 18 bases between. CDR1 LNHDA and CDR2 SQIVND come from the germline V gene (reference sequence). This CDR3 spans 16 amino acids. The DNA of the CDR3 is TGTGCCAGTAGTACCCCTTCCGGGAGGGGAGACTATGGCTACACCTTC. Protein: CASSTPSGRGDYGYTF.

V usage is TRBV19 and J usage is TRBJ2-6, with 7 positions matching TRBD1. The CDR3 is 15 residues long. CDR1 is LNHDA, CDR2 SQIVND, per germline (reference sequence). J was trimmed by 3 bases and V by 5 bases; bases with no gene match: 4. The CDR3 region has the DNA TGTGCCAGTAGTGACAGGGTCATTGGGGCCAACGTCCTGACTTTC. Its protein product is CASSDRVIGANVLTF.

The rearrangement links TRBV30 to TRBJ2-7, with TRBD2 matching over 13 bases. The CDR3 length is 13 residues. The J segment lost 7 bases and the V segment lost 5 bases, leaving 5 bases of the junction unmatched. Germline CDR1 is GTSNPN and CDR2 is SVGIG (reference sequence). The CDR3 sequence is CAWAGLAGVEQYF. CDR3 nucleotide sequence: TGTGCCTGGGCCGGACTAGCGGGGGTGGAGCAGTACTTC.

V usage is TRBV19 and J usage is TRBJ1-5; D gene uncertain. V was clipped by 6 bases and J by 4 bases, with 13 bases between them. Germline loops: CDR1 LNHDA, CDR2 SQIVND (reference sequence). The CDR3 loop spans 14 amino acids. The CDR3 sequence is CASSDEWANQPQHF. DNA for the CDR3: TGTGCCAGTAGCGACGAGTGGGCAAATCAGCCCCAGCATTTT.

This sequence joins TRBV18 and TRBJ1-5, with 9 bases fitting TRBD1. The length of the CDR3 is 17 residues. Unmatched junction bases numbered 5, after V lost 2 bases and J lost 0 bases. Germline CDR1 reads KGHSH; CDR2 reads LQKENI. CDR3 residues: CASSPDRGGHSNQPQHF. CDR3 bases: TGTGCCAGCTCACCAGACAGGGGGGGACATAGCAATCAGCCCCAGCATTTT.